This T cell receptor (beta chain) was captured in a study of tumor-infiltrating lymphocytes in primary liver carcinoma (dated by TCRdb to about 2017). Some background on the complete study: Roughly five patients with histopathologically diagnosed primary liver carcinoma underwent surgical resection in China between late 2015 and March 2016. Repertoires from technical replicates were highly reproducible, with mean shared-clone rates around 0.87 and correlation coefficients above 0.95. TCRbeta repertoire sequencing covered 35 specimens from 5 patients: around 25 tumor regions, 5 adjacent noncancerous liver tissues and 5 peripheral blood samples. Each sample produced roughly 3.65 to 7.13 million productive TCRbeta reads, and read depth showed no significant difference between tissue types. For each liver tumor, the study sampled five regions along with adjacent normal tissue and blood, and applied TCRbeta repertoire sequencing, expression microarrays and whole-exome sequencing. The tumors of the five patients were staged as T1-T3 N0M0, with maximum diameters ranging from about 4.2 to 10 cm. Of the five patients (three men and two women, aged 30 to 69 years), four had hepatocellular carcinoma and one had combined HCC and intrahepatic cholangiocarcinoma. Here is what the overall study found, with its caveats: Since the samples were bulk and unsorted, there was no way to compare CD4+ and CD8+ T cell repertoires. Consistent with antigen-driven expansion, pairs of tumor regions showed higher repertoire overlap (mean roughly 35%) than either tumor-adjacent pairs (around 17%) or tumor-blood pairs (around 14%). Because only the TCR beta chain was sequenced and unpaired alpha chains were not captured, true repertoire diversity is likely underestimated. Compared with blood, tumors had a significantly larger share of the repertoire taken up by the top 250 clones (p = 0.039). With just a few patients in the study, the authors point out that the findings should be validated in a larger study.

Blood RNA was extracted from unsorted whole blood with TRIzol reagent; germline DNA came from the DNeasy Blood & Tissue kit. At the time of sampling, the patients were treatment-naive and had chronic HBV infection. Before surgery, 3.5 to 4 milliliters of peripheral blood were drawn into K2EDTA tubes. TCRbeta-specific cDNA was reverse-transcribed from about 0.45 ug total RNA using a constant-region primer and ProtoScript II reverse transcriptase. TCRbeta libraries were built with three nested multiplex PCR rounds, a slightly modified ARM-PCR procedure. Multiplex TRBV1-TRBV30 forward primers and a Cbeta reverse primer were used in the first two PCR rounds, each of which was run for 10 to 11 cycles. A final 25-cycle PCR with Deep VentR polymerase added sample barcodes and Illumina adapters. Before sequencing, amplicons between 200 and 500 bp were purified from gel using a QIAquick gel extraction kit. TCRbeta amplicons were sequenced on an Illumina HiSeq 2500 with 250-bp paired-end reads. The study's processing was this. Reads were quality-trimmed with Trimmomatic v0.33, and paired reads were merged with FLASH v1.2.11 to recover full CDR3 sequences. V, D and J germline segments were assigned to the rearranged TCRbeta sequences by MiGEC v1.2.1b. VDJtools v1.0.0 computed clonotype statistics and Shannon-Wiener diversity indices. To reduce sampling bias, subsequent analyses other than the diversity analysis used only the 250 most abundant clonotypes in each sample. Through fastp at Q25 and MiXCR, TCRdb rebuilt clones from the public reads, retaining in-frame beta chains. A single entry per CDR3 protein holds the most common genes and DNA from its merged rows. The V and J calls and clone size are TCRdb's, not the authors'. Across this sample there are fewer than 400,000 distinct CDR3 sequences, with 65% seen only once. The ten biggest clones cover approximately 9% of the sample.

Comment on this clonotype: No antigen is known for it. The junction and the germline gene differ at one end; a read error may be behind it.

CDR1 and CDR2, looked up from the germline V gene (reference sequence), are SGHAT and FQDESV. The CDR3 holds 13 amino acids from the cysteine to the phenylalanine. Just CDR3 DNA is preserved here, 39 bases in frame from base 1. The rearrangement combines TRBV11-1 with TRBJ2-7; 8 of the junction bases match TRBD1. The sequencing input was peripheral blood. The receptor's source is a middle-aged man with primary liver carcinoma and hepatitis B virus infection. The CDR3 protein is CASSADRVREQCF. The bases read TGTGCCAGCAGCGCGGACAGGGTGAGGGAACAGTGCTTC.